A selection of T cell receptor beta chains follows, all from one sample in a study of technical replicates of blood from several donors. Sequenced by immunoSEQ multiplex PCR; TCRdb stores in-frame clones only, minus some. The sample lists around 29,000 clones; approximately 92% were seen once. What was sequenced was PBMCs. The source of these receptors is a human donor in good health. Some clones in this sample may be carry-over from other donors' samples. Each CDR3 is given with its conserved first and last residue. The order of the fields is D gene, clone size, V gene, J gene, CDR3 DNA, CDR3 protein. D genes are given only for firm matches. A row's size may be missing; if present it is once, few, many or a size class.

>TRBD1|.|TRBV6-5|TRBJ1-4
TGTGCCAGCAGTTACAAGGGACAGTCAAATGAAAAACTGTTTTTT
CASSYKGQSNEKLFF
>TRBD1|.|TRBV2|TRBJ1-1
TGTGCCAGCAGATTGAGAACAGGGGGCACTGAAGCTTTCTTT
CASRLRTGGTEAFF
>.|.|TRBV7-8|TRBJ2-7
TGTGCCAGCAGCTTAGTGGGGGGATCCTACGAGCAGTACTTC
CASSLVGGSYEQYF
>TRBD1|.|TRBV7-9|TRBJ2-5
TGTGCCAGCAGCTTAACGGACAGGGCCCAGTACTTC
CASSLTDRAQYF
>.|.|TRBV30|TRBJ1-3
TGTGCCTGGAGTGGGGGTAGGACAGTGCTCTCTGGAAACACCATATATTTT
CAWSGGRTVLSGNTIYF
>.|once|TRBV6-1|TRBJ1-5
TGTGCCAGCAGTGGACAAGATTTGAGCAATCAGCCCCAGCATTTT
CASSGQDLSNQPQHF
>TRBD2|.|TRBV4-2|TRBJ2-2
TGTGCCAGCAGCCAAAAGACGCTAGCGGGAACCACCGGGGAGCTGTTTTTT
CASSQKTLAGTTGELFF
>TRBD2|.|TRBV27|TRBJ2-2
TGTGCCAGCAACCGGGAGGGCCTAGGCGGGGAGCTGTTTTTC
CASNREGLGGELFF
>TRBD1|.|TRBV6-5|TRBJ1-4
TGTGCCAGCAGTTACTCCGGGACAGGGAGGGAAAAACTGTTTTTT
CASSYSGTGREKLFF
>.|.|TRBV7-2|TRBJ2-2
TGTGCCAGCAGCTCCTCGAACACCGGGGAGCTGTTTTTT
CASSSSNTGELFF
>TRBD1|.|TRBV4-1|TRBJ2-1
TGCGCCAGCAGCCAAGTACAGGGGTCCTACAATGAGCAGTTCTTC
CASSQVQGSYNEQFF
>TRBD1|.|TRBV5-6|TRBJ2-7
TGTGCCAGCAGCGCCGGGACAGGGGCCTACGAGCAGTACTTC
CASSAGTGAYEQYF
>.|.|TRBV6-5|TRBJ1-5
TGTGCCAGCAGACAGGACAATAGCAATCAGCCCCAGCATTTT
CASRQDNSNQPQHF
>TRBD1|.|TRBV12-5|TRBJ2-7
TGTGCTAGTGGTTTGGGCGACGGGACAGCTTACTCCTACGAGCAGTACTTC
CASGLGDGTAYSYEQYF
>TRBD1|few|TRBV6-5|TRBJ1-1
TGTGCCAGCAGTTGCCGGGACAGGCCGAACACTGAAGCTTTCTTT
CASSCRDRPNTEAFF
>.|.|TRBV19|TRBJ2-1
TGTGCCAGTAGTATAGGGGCCAGGGTGTCCGAGCAGTTCTTC
CASSIGARVSEQFF
>.|.|TRBV4-1|TRBJ1-5
TGCGCCAGCAGCCAAGTTGGAGGGATCAATCAGCCCCAGCATTTT
CASSQVGGINQPQHF
>.|.|TRBV30|TRBJ1-2
TGTGCCTGGAGAACGACAAACCTCGGAGGCTACACCTTC
CAWRTTNLGGYTF
>TRBD1|.|TRBV5-1|TRBJ1-5
TGCGCCAGCAGCTTGGAAGGCACAGGGGATCAGCCCCAGCATTTT
CASSLEGTGDQPQHF
>.|.|TRBV30|TRBJ1-1
TGTGCCTGGAGTTCGCTATTTGAAGCTTTCTTT
CAWSSLFEAFF
>.|.|TRBV10-3|TRBJ2-3
TGTGCCGCAAGACTAGGTAAAACAGATACGCAGTATTTT
CAARLGKTDTQYF
>TRBD1|.|TRBV29-1|TRBJ2-1
TGCAGCGTTGCACGCGGACAGGGATCCTACAATGAGCAGTTCTTC
CSVARGQGSYNEQFF
>.|.|TRBV4-2|TRBJ1-2
TGTGCCAGCAGCCATGTGGTAGGGACTATGGGCTACACCTTC
CASSHVVGTMGYTF
>.|few|TRBV7-2|TRBJ2-7
TGTGCCAGCAGCTTAGACGGACTTTGGGAGCAGTACTTC
CASSLDGLWEQYF
>.|.|TRBV10-3|TRBJ1-2
TGTGCCATCAGTGAAATGGGGCTAACCCTTAGTAACTATGGCTACACCTTC
CAISEMGLTLSNYGYTF
>.|.|TRBV4-3|TRBJ1-5
TGCGCCAGCAGCCAAGATCGGGGGGGTAGCAATCAGCCCCAGCATTTT
CASSQDRGGSNQPQHF
>TRBD2|.|TRBV6-6|TRBJ2-7
TGTGCCAGCAGACTCGCTAGCGGGAGGCCCTACGAGCAGTACTTC
CASRLASGRPYEQYF
>.|once|TRBV9|TRBJ1-2
TGTGCCAGCAGCGTAGGTCTGGGGGCAAACTATGGCTACACCTTC
CASSVGLGANYGYTF
>TRBD1|.|TRBV6-5|TRBJ1-1
TGTGCCAGCAGTTACTCGTGGGACAGGGGGATCACTGAAGCTTTCTTT
CASSYSWDRGITEAFF